This T cell receptor (beta chain) was sequenced during a study of blood T cell repertoires in COVID-19. This CDR3 is 13 amino acids long. The V and J ends lost 6 bases and 4 bases, in that order; junction bases with no gene match: 1. CDR1 ENHRY and CDR2 SYGVKD come from the germline V gene. The table came from immunoSEQ multiplex PCR; TCRdb's copy has only in-frame clones and leaves some out. The top ten hold 1.5% to 2% of the sample, which has some 510,000 clones, approximately 88% seen once. The chain carries TRBV10-3 and TRBJ1-1, with 11 positions matching TRBD1. Sequenced: PBMCs or T cells enriched from blood (not recorded which). This clonotype was obtained from a woman between 40 and 55 years old who had recovered from COVID-19. The CDR3 protein is CAIRGQGGTEAFF. Written as DNA, the CDR3 is TGTGCCATCAGGGGACAGGGGGGCACTGAAGCTTTCTTT.